This entry lists 2 T cell receptor beta chains sequenced from one sample in a study of blood T cell repertoires in COVID-19. Method: immunoSEQ multiplex PCR; TCRdb's copy keeps in-frame clones and lacks some. The sample has about 200,000 clones; roughly four fifths are singletons. Sequenced sample: PBMCs or T cells enriched from blood (not recorded which). The source of these receptors is a man in his forties or fifties who had recovered from COVID-19.

This chain links TRBV7-2 with TRBJ2-7; D gene uncertain. The CDR3 has 14 residues. Germline CDR1 SGHTA, CDR2 FQGNSA. The V and J ends lost 2 bases and 3 bases respectively, with 11 bases between them. CDR3 sequence: CASSLRRLGYEQYF. In DNA form, the CDR3 reads TGTGCCAGCAGCTTAAGGCGGTTGGGCTACGAGCAGTACTTC. Looking up the rest from reference TRBV7-2 and TRBJ2-7 gives the full variable domain: GAGVSQSPSNKVTEKGKDVELRCDPISGHTALYWYRQSLGQGLEFLIYFQGNSAPDKSGLPSDRFSAERTGGSVSTLTIQRTQQEDSAVYLCASSLRRLGYEQYFGPGTRLTVT.

The rearrangement joins TRBV9 to TRBJ1-1; a possible D gene is TRBD1 (5 bases). Germline V gene sequence: CDR1 SGDLS, CDR2 YYNGEE. Trimming took 1 base from V and 5 from J, leaving 12 bases between them. The CDR3 sequence is 14 residues long. CDR3 amino acids: CASSVNGGMTEAFF. For the CDR3, the DNA is TGTGCCAGCAGCGTAAACGGGGGGATGACTGAAGCTTTCTTT.